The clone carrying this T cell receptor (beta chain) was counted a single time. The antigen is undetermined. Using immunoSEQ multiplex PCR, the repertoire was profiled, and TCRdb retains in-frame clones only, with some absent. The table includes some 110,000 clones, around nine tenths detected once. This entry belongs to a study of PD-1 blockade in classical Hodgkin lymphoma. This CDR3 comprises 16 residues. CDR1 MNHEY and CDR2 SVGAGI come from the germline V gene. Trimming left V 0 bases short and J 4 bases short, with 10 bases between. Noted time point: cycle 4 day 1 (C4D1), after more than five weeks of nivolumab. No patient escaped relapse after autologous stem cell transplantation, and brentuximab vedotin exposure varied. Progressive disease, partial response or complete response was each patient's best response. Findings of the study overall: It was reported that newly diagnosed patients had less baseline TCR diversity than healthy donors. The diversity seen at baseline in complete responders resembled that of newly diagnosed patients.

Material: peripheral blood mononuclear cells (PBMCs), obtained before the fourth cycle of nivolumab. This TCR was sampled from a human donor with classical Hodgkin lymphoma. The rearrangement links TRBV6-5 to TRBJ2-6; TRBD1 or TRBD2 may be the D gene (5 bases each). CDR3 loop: CASSYSRGAGANVLTF. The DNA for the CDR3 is TGTGCCAGCAGTTACTCGAGGGGTGCGGGGGCCAACGTCCTGACTTTC.